This passage covers 24 T cell receptor beta chains from one sample sequenced in a study of blood T cell repertoires in COVID-19. Produced via immunoSEQ multiplex PCR; TCRdb's table is partial and in-frame only. The repertoire consists of 160,000 or so clones, with 81% occurring once and the leading ten covering about 5.3%. Sequencing input: PBMCs or T cells enriched from blood (not recorded which). These receptors all stem from a woman between 35 and 50 years old with acute COVID-19.

CDR3 residues: CATQDRGEETQYF. The CDR3, as DNA: TGTGCCACCCAAGACAGGGGGGAAGAGACCCAGTACTTC. V and J are TRBV24-1 and TRBJ2-5, with 9 bases fitting TRBD1. CDR3 size: 13 residues. V lost 9 bases and J lost 3; bases outside the gene matches: 4. Germline CDR1 and CDR2: KGHDR and SFDVKD.

V usage is TRBV2 and J usage is TRBJ2-5; 13 positions agree with TRBD2. The germline V gene has CDR1 SNHLY and CDR2 FYNNEI. The CDR3 length is 14 residues. V gave up 6 bases and J gave up 3 bases; unmatched junction bases: 1. As DNA, the CDR3 is TGTGCCAGCAGAGGACTAGCGGGAGAAGAGACCCAGTACTTC. It codes for CASRGLAGEETQYF.

The chain carries TRBV7-9 and TRBJ1-1, with a weak D call TRBD1 (6 bases). Germline CDR1 is SEHNR and CDR2 is FQNEAQ (reference sequence). This CDR3 has 15 amino acids. V lost 3 bases, J lost 7 bases, and 18 bases lay in between. CDR3 DNA: TGTGCCAGCAGCTTCCGACAGGTGGGATTGGGTGAAGCTTTCTTT. Amino acid sequence: CASSFRQVGLGEAFF. Variable domain in full (rest from reference TRBV7-9 and TRBJ1-1): DTGVSQNPRHKITKRGQNVTFRCDPISEHNRLYWYRQTLGQGPEFLTYFQNEAQLEKSRLLSDRFSAERPKGSFSTLEIQRTEQGDSAMYLCASSFRQVGLGEAFFGQGTRLTVV.

The chain couples TRBV11-3 to TRBJ2-7; D is perhaps TRBD2 (6 bases). Germline CDR1 SGHNT, CDR2 YENEEA. Trimming took off 1 base at V and 1 base at J, with 11 bases between the two ends. The CDR3 spans 15 residues. The CDR3 DNA sequence: TGTGCCAGCAGCTTAGGCGGCGGGATGTCCTACGAGCAGTACTTC. Amino acids: CASSLGGGMSYEQYF.

This clone was observed a single time. V usage is TRBV7-9 and J usage is TRBJ1-2, with a weak D call TRBD1 (6 bases). Germline CDR1 and CDR2: SEHNR and FQNEAQ (reference sequence). Trimming shortened V by 5 bases and J by 6 bases, and 10 bases separated the two germline ends. The CDR3 has 12 amino acids. The CDR3 nucleotides read TGTGCCAGCAGCGCAGGGGATAATGGCTACACCTTC. Residues: CASSAGDNGYTF.

This chain joins TRBV5-6 and TRBJ2-3; D is perhaps TRBD1 (5 bases). CDR3 length equals 16 residues. Germline V CDR1 and CDR2: SGHDT, YYEEEE. The ends were cut back, 1 base at V and 0 bases at J, with 12 bases in the middle. The CDR3 nucleotides are TGTGCCAGCAGCTTGAAGGGGCCTGGGAGCACAGATACGCAGTATTTT. It is translated as CASSLKGPGSTDTQYF. Using reference TRBV5-6 and TRBJ2-3 for the parts outside the CDR3, the full variable domain is DAGVTQSPTHLIKTRGQQVTLRCSPKSGHDTVSWYQQALGQGPQFIFQYYEEEERQRGNFPDRFSGHQFPNYSSELNVNALLLGDSALYLCASSLKGPGSTDTQYFGPGTRLTVL.

For the CDR3, the DNA is TGTGCCAGCAGCCCACAGGGGCATGGGAATAATGAAAAACTGTTTTTT. Amino acid sequence: CASSPQGHGNNEKLFF. The V and J genes are TRBV2 and TRBJ1-4; 7 bases align to TRBD1. This CDR3 has 16 amino acids. The germline gives CDR1 SNHLY, CDR2 FYNNEI. J gave up 4 bases and V 6 bases, and 11 bases lay outside the gene matches.

The chain combines TRBV5-6 with TRBJ1-6; D ambiguous. This CDR3 comprises 13 residues. V was cut by 4 bases and J by 7 bases, with 9 bases left in between. Germline CDR1 and CDR2: SGHDT and YYEEEE. Here the CDR3 reads CASSPDTNSPLHF. In DNA form, the CDR3 reads TGTGCCAGCAGCCCCGACACCAATTCACCCCTCCACTTT. The full variable domain, completed using reference TRBV5-6 and TRBJ1-6, is DAGVTQSPTHLIKTRGQQVTLRCSPKSGHDTVSWYQQALGQGPQFIFQYYEEEERQRGNFPDRFSGHQFPNYSSELNVNALLLGDSALYLCASSPDTNSPLHFGNGTRLTVT.

In its sample, this clone was seen once. The chain couples TRBV6-5 to TRBJ1-5; D call uncertain. V lost 8 bases and J 7 bases, leaving 15 bases between the germline ends. Per the germline V gene, CDR1 is MNHEY and CDR2 is SVGAGI. The CDR3 runs 13 residues. CDR3 bases: TGTGCCAGCTCTGGCGAAGGAGGGCAGCCCCAGCATTTT. This gives the protein CASSGEGGQPQHF.

The chain has TRBV20-1 and TRBJ2-5; maybe TRBD2 (6 bases). Germline CDR1 reads DFQATT; CDR2 reads SNEGSKA (reference sequence). V lost 5 bases to trimming and J lost 4 bases, with 8 bases between them. CDR3 size: 11 residues. The CDR3 here is CSALGGETQYF. The DNA of the CDR3 is TGCAGTGCTCTGGGGGGAGAGACCCAGTACTTC.

The V and J genes are TRBV29-1 and TRBJ1-4, with D perhaps TRBD1 (5 bases). CDR1 SQVTM and CDR2 ANQGSEA come from the germline V gene. The CDR3 is 15 amino acids. Trimming removed 2 bases at V and 10 bases at J, with 20 bases between. CDR3 in amino acids: CSVEYSREARGKLFF. For the CDR3, the DNA is TGCAGCGTTGAATACTCGAGGGAGGCGAGGGGAAAACTGTTTTTT.

This clone was picked up a small number of times. The V gene is TRBV5-1, the J gene TRBJ2-3; 8 bases map to TRBD2. The length of the CDR3 is 18 residues. Per the germline V gene, CDR1 is SGHRS and CDR2 is YFSETQ. V lost 3 bases to trimming and J lost 0 bases; unmatched junction nucleotides: 12. Here the CDR3 reads CASSSHPGLAVSTDTQYF. In nucleotides, the CDR3 is TGCGCCAGCAGCTCGCATCCCGGACTAGCCGTTAGCACAGATACGCAGTATTTT.

This clone was observed once. This chain links TRBV18 with TRBJ1-5, with 8 bases aligning to TRBD1. CDR1 KGHSH and CDR2 LQKENI come from the germline V gene. The CDR3 contains 18 residues. J gave up 4 bases and V 2 bases, and 13 bases lay outside the gene matches. The DNA for the CDR3 is TGTGCCAGCTCACCAGTCATGGCTCAGGGGGCGAATAATCAGCCCCAGCATTTT. Residues: CASSPVMAQGANNQPQHF.

The genes are TRBV5-1 and TRBJ2-1, with D possibly TRBD1 on 6 matching bases. CDR1 is SGHRS and CDR2 is YFSETQ in the germline V gene. V lost 4 bases to trimming and J lost 6 bases, with 11 bases between them. The CDR3 runs 13 residues. CDR3 protein: CASSPRTVNEQFF. CDR3 bases: TGCGCCAGCAGCCCCCGGACAGTCAATGAGCAGTTCTTC.

This chain connects TRBV19 to TRBJ1-2, with D tentatively TRBD1 (5 bases). CDR3 length: 13 amino acids. Trimming cost V 6 bases and J 8 bases, with 16 bases left between them. Germline loops: CDR1 LNHDA, CDR2 SQIVND (reference sequence). The chain's CDR3 is CASRLSNRGGYTF. For the CDR3, the DNA is TGTGCCAGTAGGTTGTCAAATCGGGGGGGCTACACCTTC.

With respect to this clone: The limits of the CDR3 on the DNA are not certain, so only TCRdb's listed CDR3 is given. The chain recombines TRBV7-9 with TRBJ2-1; the D segment call TRBD1 is taken from the table without a DNA check. The CDR3 has 12 amino acids, counting both end residues. CDR1 and CDR2 (germline): SEHNR, FQNEAQ (reference sequence). The CDR3: CASSFGQGAGFF.

V usage is TRBV12-3 or TRBV12-4 and J usage is TRBJ2-1, with D tentatively TRBD1 (6 bases). The ends were cut back, 6 bases at V and 10 bases at J, with 13 bases in the middle. The length of the CDR3 is 12 residues. CDR3 nucleotide sequence: TGTGCCAGCAGCAAACAGGGCTGGGAGCAGTTCTTC. Its translation is CASSKQGWEQFF.

The chain recombines TRBV3-1 (or the pseudogene TRBV3-2) with TRBJ2-1; 10 bases map to TRBD2. This CDR3 region has 12 residues. The J segment lost 14 bases and the V segment lost 3 bases, leaving 4 bases of the junction unmatched. The V gene's germline CDR1 is LGHDT and CDR2 YNNKEL (reference sequence). CDR3 coding DNA: TGTGCCAGCAGCCATCCTAGCGGGAGAGAGTTCTTC. Translated: CASSHPSGREFF.

The chain carries TRBV30 and TRBJ1-1, with D possibly TRBD1 on 6 matching bases. Germline CDR1 reads GTSNPN; CDR2 reads SVGIG (reference sequence). The CDR3 length is 13 residues. Trimming left V 5 bases short and J 4 bases short, with 14 bases between. CDR3 sequence (DNA): TGTGCCTGGGCCGAGCAGGGGAGCACTGAAGCTTTCTTT. Protein: CAWAEQGSTEAFF. The whole variable domain, remainder taken from reference TRBV30 and TRBJ1-1, is SQTIHQWPATLVQPVGSPLSLECTVEGTSNPNLYWYRQAAGRGLQLLFYSVGIGQISSEVPQNLSASRPQDRQFILSSKKLLLSDSGFYLCAWAEQGSTEAFFGQGTRLTVV.

The gene calls are TRBV3-1 (or the pseudogene TRBV3-2) and TRBJ1-1; D is uncertain. The CDR3 is 16 residues long. CDR1 is LGHDT and CDR2 is YNNKEL in the germline V gene (reference sequence). Trimming shortened V by 2 bases and J by 5 bases, and 18 bases separated the two germline ends. The CDR3 is CASSQSSSSGKTEAFF. CDR3 DNA sequence: TGTGCCAGCAGCCAATCATCATCGTCGGGTAAAACTGAAGCTTTCTTT.

This clone was seen once. CDR3 nucleotides: TGTGCCAGTAGTATTACAGGGGGGTTTGCTTTCTTT. Its translation: CASSITGGFAFF. The V and J genes are TRBV19 and TRBJ1-1; 8 bases agree with TRBD1. V dropped 3 bases and J dropped 11; count of bases not matched to a gene: 5. Germline V gene data show CDR1 as LNHDA and CDR2 as SQIVND (reference sequence). The CDR3 is 12 residues long.

The chain combines TRBV5-4 with TRBJ2-3; 9 bases map to TRBD1. V shed 2 bases and J 4 bases; nucleotides not matched to a gene: 8. Germline CDR1 reads SGHNT; CDR2 reads YYREEE (reference sequence). The CDR3 spans 16 residues. The CDR3 DNA sequence: TGTGCCAGCAGCTTACAGGGGGCGCGGGGTCCAGATACGCAGTATTTT. Its translation is CASSLQGARGPDTQYF. Looking up the rest from reference TRBV5-4 and TRBJ2-3 gives the full variable domain: ETGVTQSPTHLIKTRGQQVTLRCSSQSGHNTVSWYQQALGQGPQFIFQYYREEENGRGNFPPRFSGLQFPNYSSELNVNALELDDSALYLCASSLQGARGPDTQYFGPGTRLTVL.

The chain employs TRBV27 and TRBJ1-5; a weak D match, TRBD1 (6 bases). Germline V lookup: CDR1 MNHEY, CDR2 SMNVEV (reference sequence). This CDR3 region has 16 residues. Trimming removed 7 bases from V and 6 bases from J, with 22 bases in between. CDR3: CASKLDAGALGQPQHF. The CDR3 DNA sequence: TGTGCCAGCAAATTAGATGCGGGGGCGCTCGGTCAGCCCCAGCATTTT.

About this clone: Additional DNA sequences in this sample encode the identical CDR3. The chain joins TRBV5-1 to TRBJ2-5; 7 bases are shared with TRBD2. Germline V gives CDR1 SGHRS, CDR2 YFSETQ. The CDR3 extends over 15 amino acids. The junction had 4 bases not matched to a gene; V was cut back by 0 bases and J by 2 bases. The CDR3 here is CASSLVSSGQETQYF. The CDR3 nucleotides are TGCGCCAGCAGCTTGGTGTCTAGCGGTCAAGAGACCCAGTACTTC.